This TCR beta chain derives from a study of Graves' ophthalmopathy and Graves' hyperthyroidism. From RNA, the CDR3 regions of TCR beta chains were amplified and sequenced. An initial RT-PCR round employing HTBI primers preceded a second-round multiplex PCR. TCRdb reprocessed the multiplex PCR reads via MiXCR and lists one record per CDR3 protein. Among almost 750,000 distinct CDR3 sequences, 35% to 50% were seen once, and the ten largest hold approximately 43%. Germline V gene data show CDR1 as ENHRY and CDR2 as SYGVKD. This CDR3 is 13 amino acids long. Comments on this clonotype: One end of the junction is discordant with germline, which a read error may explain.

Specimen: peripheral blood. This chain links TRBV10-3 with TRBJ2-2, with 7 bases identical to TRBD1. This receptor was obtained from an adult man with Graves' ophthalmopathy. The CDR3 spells CASSPGQPGELFF. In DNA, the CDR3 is TGTGCCAGCAGTCCGGGACAGCCCGGGGAGCTGTTTTTT.